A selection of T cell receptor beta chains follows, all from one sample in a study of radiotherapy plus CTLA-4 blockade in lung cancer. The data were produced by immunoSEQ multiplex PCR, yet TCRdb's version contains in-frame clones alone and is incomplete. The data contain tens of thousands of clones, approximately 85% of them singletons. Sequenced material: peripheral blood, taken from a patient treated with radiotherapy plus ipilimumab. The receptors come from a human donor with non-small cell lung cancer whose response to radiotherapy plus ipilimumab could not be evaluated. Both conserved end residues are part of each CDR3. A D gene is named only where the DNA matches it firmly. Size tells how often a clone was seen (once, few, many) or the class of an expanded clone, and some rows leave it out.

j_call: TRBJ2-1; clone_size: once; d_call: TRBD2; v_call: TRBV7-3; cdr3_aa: CASSLRVESSGSHEQFF; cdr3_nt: TGTGCCAGCAGCTTAAGGGTTGAGTCTAGCGGGAGCCATGAGCAGTTCTTC
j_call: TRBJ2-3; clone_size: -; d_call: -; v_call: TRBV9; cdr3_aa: CASSPRHWSTDTQYF; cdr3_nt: TGTGCCAGCAGCCCCCGACACTGGAGCACAGATACGCAGTATTTT
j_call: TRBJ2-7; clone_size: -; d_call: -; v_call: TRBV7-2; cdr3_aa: CASSQNSYEQYF; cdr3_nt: TGTGCCAGCAGCCAGAACTCCTACGAGCAGTACTTC
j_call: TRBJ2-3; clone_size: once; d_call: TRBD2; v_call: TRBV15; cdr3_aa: CATSRALAVSTDTQYF; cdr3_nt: TGTGCCACCAGCAGAGCACTAGCGGTTAGCACAGATACGCAGTATTTT
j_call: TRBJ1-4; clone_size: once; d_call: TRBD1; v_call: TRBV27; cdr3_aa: CASSLFSLGQVPEKLFF; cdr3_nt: TGTGCCAGCAGTTTATTTTCCCTCGGACAGGTTCCAGAAAAACTGTTTTTT
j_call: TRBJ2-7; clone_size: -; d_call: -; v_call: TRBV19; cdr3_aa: CASSIDVYYEQYF; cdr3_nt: TGTGCCAGTAGTATAGACGTCTACTACGAGCAGTACTTC
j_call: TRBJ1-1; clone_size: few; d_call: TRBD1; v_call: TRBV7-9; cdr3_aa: CASNSDREAFF; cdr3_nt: TGTGCCAGCAACTCGGACAGGGAAGCTTTCTTT
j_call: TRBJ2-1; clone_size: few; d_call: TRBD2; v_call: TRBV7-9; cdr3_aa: CASAPDPSGSPYNEQFF; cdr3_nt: TGTGCCAGCGCGCCGGATCCAAGCGGGAGCCCCTACAATGAGCAGTTCTTC
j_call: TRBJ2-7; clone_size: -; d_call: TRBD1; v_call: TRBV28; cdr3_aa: CASGQGRSYEQYF; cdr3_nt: TGTGCCAGCGGACAGGGTAGGTCCTACGAGCAGTACTTC
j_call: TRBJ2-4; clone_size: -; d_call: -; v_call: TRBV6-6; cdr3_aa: CASSYSGVQNIQYF; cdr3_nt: TGTGCCAGCAGTTACTCGGGAGTCCAAAACATTCAGTACTTC
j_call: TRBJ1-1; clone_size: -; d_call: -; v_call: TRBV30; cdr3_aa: CAWSVPGRDTEAFF; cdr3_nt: TGTGCCTGGAGTGTACCAGGGAGGGATACTGAAGCTTTCTTT
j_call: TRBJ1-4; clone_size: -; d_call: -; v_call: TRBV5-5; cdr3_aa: CASSLRYGGPNEKLFF; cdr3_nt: TGTGCCAGCAGCTTGAGGTACGGAGGGCCGAATGAAAAACTGTTTTTT
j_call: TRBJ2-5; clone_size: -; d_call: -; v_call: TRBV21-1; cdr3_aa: CASSKRAKRSDRGTQYF; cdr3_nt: TGTGCCAGCAGCAAAAGGGCCAAAAGGTCAGACAGGGGAACTCAGTACTTC
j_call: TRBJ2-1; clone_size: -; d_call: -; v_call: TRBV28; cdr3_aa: CASSKSGTGDYNEQFF; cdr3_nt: TGTGCCAGCAGTAAATCCGGGACTGGTGACTACAATGAGCAGTTCTTC
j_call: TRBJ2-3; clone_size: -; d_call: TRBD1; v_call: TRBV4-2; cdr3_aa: CASSQVSQGAVIVDTQYF; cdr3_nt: TGTGCCAGCAGCCAAGTCTCGCAGGGGGCAGTCATTGTAGATACGCAGTATTTT
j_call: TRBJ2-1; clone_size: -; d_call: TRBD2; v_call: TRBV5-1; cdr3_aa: CASSLATSGNNEQFF; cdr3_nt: TGCGCCAGCAGCCTAGCTACTAGCGGCAACAATGAGCAGTTCTTC
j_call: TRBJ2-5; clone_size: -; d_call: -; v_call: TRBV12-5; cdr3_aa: CASGLDAEETQYF; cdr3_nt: TGTGCTAGTGGTTTGGACGCCGAGGAGACCCAGTACTTC
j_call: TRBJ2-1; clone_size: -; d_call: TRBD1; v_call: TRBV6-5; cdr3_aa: CATRDSSYNEQFF; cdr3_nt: TGTGCCACCCGGGACAGCTCCTACAATGAGCAGTTCTTC
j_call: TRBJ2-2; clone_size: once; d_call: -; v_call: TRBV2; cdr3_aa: CASRPTEANTGELFF; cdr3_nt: TGTGCCAGCAGACCTACTGAAGCGAACACCGGGGAGCTGTTTTTT
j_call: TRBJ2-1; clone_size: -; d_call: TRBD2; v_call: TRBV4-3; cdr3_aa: CASSQSAGIRNEQFF; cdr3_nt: TGCGCCAGCAGCCAATCAGCGGGAATTAGGAATGAGCAGTTCTTC
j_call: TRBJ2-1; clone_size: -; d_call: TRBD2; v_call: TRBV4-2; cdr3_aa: CASSQEALAGYNEQFF; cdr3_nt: TGTGCCAGCAGCCAAGAGGCCCTAGCGGGATACAATGAGCAGTTCTTC
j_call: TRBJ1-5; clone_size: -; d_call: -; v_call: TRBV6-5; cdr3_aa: CASSARTGSGPQHF; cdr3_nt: TGTGCCAGCAGTGCCCGGACGGGGTCGGGGCCCCAGCATTTT
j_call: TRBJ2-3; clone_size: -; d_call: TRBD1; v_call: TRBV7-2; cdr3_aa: CASSLWDRRDTQYF; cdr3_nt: TGTGCCAGCAGCTTATGGGACAGGAGGGATACGCAGTATTTT
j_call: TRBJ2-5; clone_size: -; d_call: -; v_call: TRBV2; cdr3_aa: CASSQGTQYF; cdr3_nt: TGTGCCAGCAGCCAGGGGACCCAGTACTTC
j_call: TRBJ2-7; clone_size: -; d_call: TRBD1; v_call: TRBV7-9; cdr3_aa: CASSIRQGMAEQYF; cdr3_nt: TGTGCCAGCAGCATTCGACAGGGGATGGCCGAGCAGTACTTC
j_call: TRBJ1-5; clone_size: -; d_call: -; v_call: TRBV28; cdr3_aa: CASSGAGTEVNQPQHF; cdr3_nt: TGTGCCAGCAGTGGGGCGGGGACGGAAGTTAATCAGCCCCAGCATTTT
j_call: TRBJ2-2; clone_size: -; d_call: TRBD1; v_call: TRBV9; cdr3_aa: CASSPVGTGFVGELFF; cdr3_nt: TGTGCCAGCAGCCCGGTGGGGACAGGGTTTGTCGGGGAGCTGTTTTTT
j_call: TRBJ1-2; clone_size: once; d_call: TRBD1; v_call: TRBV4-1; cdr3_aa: CASSQVPGQGADGYTF; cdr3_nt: TGCGCCAGCAGCCAAGTTCCGGGACAGGGGGCTGATGGCTACACCTTC
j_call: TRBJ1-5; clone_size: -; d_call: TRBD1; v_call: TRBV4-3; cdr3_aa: CASSQVAGGGNQPQHF; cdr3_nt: TGCGCCAGCAGCCAAGTTGCAGGGGGAGGCAATCAGCCCCAGCATTTT
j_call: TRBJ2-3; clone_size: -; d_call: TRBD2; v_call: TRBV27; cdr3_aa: CASSPRLAGSTDTQYF; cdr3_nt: TGTGCCAGCAGTCCTAGACTAGCGGGGTCCACAGATACGCAGTATTTT
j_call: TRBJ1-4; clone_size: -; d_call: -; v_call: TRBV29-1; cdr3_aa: CSVEGGDLNEKLFF; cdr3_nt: TGCAGCGTTGAAGGGGGGGACCTTAATGAAAAACTGTTTTTT
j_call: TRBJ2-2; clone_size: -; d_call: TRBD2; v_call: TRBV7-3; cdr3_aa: CASTGGGGRLNTGELFF; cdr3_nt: TGTGCCAGCACCGGCGGGGGAGGCCGACTGAACACCGGGGAGCTGTTTTTT
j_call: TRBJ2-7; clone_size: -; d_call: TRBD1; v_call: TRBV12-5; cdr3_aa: CASGFPGQGSPPYEQYF; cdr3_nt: TGTGCTAGTGGTTTCCCAGGACAGGGTAGTCCTCCCTACGAGCAGTACTTC
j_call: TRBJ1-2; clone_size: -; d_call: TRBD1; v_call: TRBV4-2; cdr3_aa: CASSQIEQAGGNGYTF; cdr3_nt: TGTGCCAGCAGCCAAATAGAGCAGGCAGGGGGGAATGGCTACACCTTC
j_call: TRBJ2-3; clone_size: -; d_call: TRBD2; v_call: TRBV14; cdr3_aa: CASSQELAVTDTQYF; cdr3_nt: TGTGCCAGCAGCCAAGAACTAGCGGTCACAGATACGCAGTATTTT
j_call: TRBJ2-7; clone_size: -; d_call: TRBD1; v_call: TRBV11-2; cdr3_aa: CASSFLGQFYEQYF; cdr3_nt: TGTGCCAGCAGCTTTTTGGGACAGTTTTACGAGCAGTACTTC
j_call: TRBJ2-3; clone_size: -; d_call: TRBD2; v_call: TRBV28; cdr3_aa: CASRKQGGSGGPTDTQYF; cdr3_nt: TGTGCCAGCAGGAAACAGGGTGGTAGCGGGGGGCCCACAGATACGCAGTATTTT
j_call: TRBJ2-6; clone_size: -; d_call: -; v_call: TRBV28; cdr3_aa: CASSSGDTLAGANVLTF; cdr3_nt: TGTGCCAGCAGTTCCGGGGACACACTGGCTGGGGCCAACGTCCTGACTTTC
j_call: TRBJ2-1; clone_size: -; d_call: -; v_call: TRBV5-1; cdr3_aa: CASRGQRANNEQFF; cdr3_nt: TGCGCCAGCAGGGGACAGCGGGCCAACAATGAGCAGTTCTTC
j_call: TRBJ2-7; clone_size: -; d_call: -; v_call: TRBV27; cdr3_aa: CASSLGWAYEQYF; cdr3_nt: TGTGCCAGCAGCCTCGGGTGGGCCTACGAGCAGTACTTC
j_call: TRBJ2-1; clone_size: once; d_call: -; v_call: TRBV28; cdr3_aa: CASSLISGVYNEQFF; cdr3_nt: TGTGCCAGCAGTTTAATATCGGGGGTCTACAATGAGCAGTTCTTC
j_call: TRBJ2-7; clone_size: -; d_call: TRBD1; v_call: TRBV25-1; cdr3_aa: CASSGTGGSYEQYF; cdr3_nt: TGTGCCAGCAGTGGGACAGGGGGCTCCTACGAGCAGTACTTC
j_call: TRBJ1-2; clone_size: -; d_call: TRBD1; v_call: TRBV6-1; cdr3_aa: CASSLSQGARGYTF; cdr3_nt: TGTGCCAGCAGCCTCTCACAGGGGGCGAGGGGCTACACCTTC
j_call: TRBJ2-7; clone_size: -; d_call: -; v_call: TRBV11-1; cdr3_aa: CASSLDGGSSYEQYF; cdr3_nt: TGTGCCAGCAGCTTAGACGGGGGAAGCTCCTACGAGCAGTACTTC
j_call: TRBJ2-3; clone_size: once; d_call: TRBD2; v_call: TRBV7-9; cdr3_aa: CASSLRGLAGSPSTDTQYF; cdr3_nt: TGTGCCAGCAGCTTAAGGGGACTAGCGGGATCCCCTAGCACAGATACGCAGTATTTT
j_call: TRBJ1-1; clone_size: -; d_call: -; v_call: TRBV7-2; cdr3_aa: CASSRTGRTEAFF; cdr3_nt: TGTGCCAGCAGCCGTACAGGGCGCACTGAAGCTTTCTTT
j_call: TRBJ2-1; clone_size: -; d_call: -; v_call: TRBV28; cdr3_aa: CASSFGRAYRESTYNEQFF; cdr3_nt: TGTGCCAGCAGTTTTGGGAGAGCGTATCGGGAGAGTACCTACAATGAGCAGTTCTTC
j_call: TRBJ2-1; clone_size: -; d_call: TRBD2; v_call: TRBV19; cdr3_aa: CASSIEVGGRVINEQFF; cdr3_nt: TGTGCCAGTAGTATAGAGGTAGGCGGGAGAGTGATAAATGAGCAGTTCTTC
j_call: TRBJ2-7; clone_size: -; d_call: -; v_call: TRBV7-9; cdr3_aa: CASSSDRTAYEQYF; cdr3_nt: TGTGCCAGCAGCAGTGACAGGACCGCCTACGAGCAGTACTTC